This TCR beta chain originates from a study of vaccination and CD4 T cells after COVID-19 (dated by TCRdb to 2021 to 2024). With respect to the entire study: Convalescent patients had a positive SARS-CoV-2 result on nasal swab PCR, and of these patients, some 10 had mild disease and one had severe disease. The convalescent cohort comprised six males and four females, including two Hispanic individuals, seven Caucasians, two Asians and one multiracial person. Participants got two doses of the Pfizer-BioNTech BNT162b2 vaccine (n=8) or two doses of the Moderna mRNA-1273 vaccine (n=2). Post-COVID blood samples were collected from convalescent patients a median of approximately 93 days after diagnosis, with a range of roughly 35 to 170 days. Post-vaccine blood samples were obtained a median of around 74 days after the second vaccine dose, with a range of about 13 to 250 days. Culture stimuli were overlapping spike peptide pools from SARS-CoV-2 and from the common cold coronaviruses HCoV-NL63, HCoV-OC43 and HCoV-229E. As controls, cultures received a CEFX viral epitope pool (the positive control), an HIV-1 Nef peptide pool (the negative control), or no peptide at all. In around 9 COVID-19 convalescent patients and a few infection-naive healthy vaccine recipients, researchers compared the spike-specific CD4+ TCR repertoire from before mRNA vaccination with the repertoire from after. Here is what the overall study found, with its caveats: In convalescent patients, a median roughly 85% of post-vaccine SARS-CoV-2-reactive clones were detected only after vaccination, and vaccine-specific priming was suggested by this finding. An increase in the median number of SARS-CoV-2-reactive clonotypes from 21 after infection to 38 after vaccination was observed, but the change was not found to be significant. Relatively few convalescent patients were included in the study, and early timepoints after natural infection were not analyzed. Of the vaccine-specific clones found in convalescent patients, nearly all (304 of 307) were mono-reactive for SARS-CoV-2 spike instead of being cross-reactive with common cold coronaviruses.

Remarks on this clonotype: Its antigen remains unidentified. Base qualities were left out, and no much larger clone turns up one base away.

Library creation used PCR. DNA from cultured CD4+ T cells underwent TCR sequencing with the Oncomine TCR Beta short-read assay at the Johns Hopkins FTIC core. The QIAamp micro DNA kit was used to extract genomic DNA from the cultured CD4+ T cells. Oncomine TCR Beta libraries from cultured CD4+ T cells were pooled with unique dual indexes and sequenced on an Illumina iSeq 100. The study's processing was this. Non-productive sequences were removed, and CDR3s not starting with C, not ending with F or W, or shorter than 7 amino acids were discarded. Antigen-specific clonotypes were identified with the MANAFEST web application by comparing peptide-stimulated wells with reference and other culture wells. An FDR below 0.05, an odds ratio above 5, and a productive frequency above 0.1% in at least two of three replicate wells were required for clones to be considered positive. Cross-reactive clonotypes were defined as significantly expanded in both SARS-CoV-2 spike wells and at least one common cold coronavirus spike condition. Similarity between CDR3 sequences was evaluated in R version 3.6.1 using Levenshtein distances (stringdist) and unrooted phylogenetic trees (ape). The public sequencing data were trimmed at Q25 with fastp and processed into clonotypes with MiXCR by TCRdb, which kept only in-frame beta chains. Rows are unified per CDR3 protein, each entry keeping the most common DNA and genes. Here the V and J calls rest on TCRdb's processing, not on the authors' analysis. The sample table lists around 21,000 distinct CDR3 sequences, roughly 51% of them with a count of one. Jointly, the top ten make up approximately 15% of the sample.

The treatment or condition label for this specimen denotes: roughly 10-day PBMC culture with coronavirus spike peptide pools or control peptides (ViraFEST assay). The study used the ViraFEST assay, which expanded antigen-specific T cells with peptide pools and then identified expanded clonotypes by TCR sequencing. Positive SARS-CoV-2 PCR tests in the convalescent patients dated from March to December 2020, before Alpha, Beta and Delta variants emerged in the United States. Each well held 2 million or so PBMCs cultured in IMDM containing roughly 5% human AB serum and roughly 9.7 IU/ml IL-2, with approximately 9.2 ug/ml peptide pools added. On days 3 and 7, half of the culture medium was replaced with fresh IL-2-containing medium. CD4+ T cells were isolated after about 10 days of culture through negative selection using the EasySep CD4+ T cell isolation kit. Ficoll-Paque Plus gradient centrifugation was used to isolate PBMCs from whole blood, and the isolated PBMCs were then either used fresh or cryopreserved at -140C. Each culture condition was generally run in triplicate wells.

This TCR was sampled from a human donor who had recovered from COVID-19. Sequencing used CD4+ T cells from blood, cultured in vitro.

Read as DNA, the sequence is TGTGCCAGCAGCAAGGCGGGACTCTCTGGGGCCAACGTCCTGACTTTC. Its translation is CASSKAGLSGANVLTF. In this chain, TRBV6-1 is recombined with TRBJ2-6; the D gene is perhaps TRBD2, on 6 matching bases. The trim is 6 bases for V and 0 bases for J, with a gap of 12 bases between the germline ends. The germline V gene specifies MNHNS as CDR1 and SASEGT as CDR2. The cysteine opens and the phenylalanine closes a CDR3 of 16 amino acids. Of all the DNA, just the CDR3 is kept, 48 bases in frame from base 1.